The clone carrying this TCR beta chain has a single count. Its antigen is unidentified. The record originates from a study of blood T cells in healthy people across ages. It was with a sample-barcoded 5' primer and a J-beta primer mix that a second PCR of about 6 to 12 cycles was run. Every cDNA was tagged by a template-switch adaptor with 12 random nucleotides. TCRdb reprocessed the 5' RACE reads via MiXCR and lists one record per CDR3 protein. In the table there are roughly 640,000 distinct CDR3 sequences, about 30% of which are singletons. Broader study findings: Unsorted PBMC input precluded a conclusive naive versus antigen-experienced comparison.

CDR1 is SGHTA and CDR2 is FQGNSA in the germline V gene. The CDR3 spans 14 residues. V lost 4 bases and J lost 7, with 17 bases in between. This receptor was taken from a woman of 80 years or more in good health. The chain recombines TRBV7-2 with TRBJ2-7, with D maybe TRBD1 (5 bases). Sequencing was carried out using blood. CDR3 coding DNA: TGTGCCAGCAGCTCACTACAGGAGAGCCATGAGCAGTACTTC. Protein sequence: CASSSLQESHEQYF. The whole variable domain, remainder taken from reference TRBV7-2 and TRBJ2-7, is GAGVSQSPSNKVTEKGKDVELRCDPISGHTALYWYRQSLGQGLEFLIYFQGNSAPDKSGLPSDRFSAERTGGSVSTLTIQRTQQEDSAVYLCASSSLQESHEQYFGPGTRLTVT.